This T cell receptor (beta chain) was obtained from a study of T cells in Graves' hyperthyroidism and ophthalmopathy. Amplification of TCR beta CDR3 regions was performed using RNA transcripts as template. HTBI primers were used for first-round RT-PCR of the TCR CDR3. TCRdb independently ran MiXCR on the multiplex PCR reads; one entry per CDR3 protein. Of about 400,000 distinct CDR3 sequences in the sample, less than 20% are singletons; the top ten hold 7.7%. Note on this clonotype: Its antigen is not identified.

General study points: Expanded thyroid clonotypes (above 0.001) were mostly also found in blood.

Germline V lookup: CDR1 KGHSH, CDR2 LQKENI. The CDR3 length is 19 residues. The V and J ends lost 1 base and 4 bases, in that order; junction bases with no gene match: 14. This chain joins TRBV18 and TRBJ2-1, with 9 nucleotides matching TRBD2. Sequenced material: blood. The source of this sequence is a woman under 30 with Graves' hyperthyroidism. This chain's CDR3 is CASSPLISSGSRGYNEQFF. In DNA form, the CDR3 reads TGTGCCAGCTCACCACTTATAAGTAGCGGGAGCCGGGGTTACAATGAGCAGTTCTTC. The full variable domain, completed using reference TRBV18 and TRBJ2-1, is NAGVMQNPRHLVRRRGQEARLRCSPMKGHSHVYWYRQLPEEGLKFMVYLQKENIIDESGMPKERFSAEFPKEGPSILRIQQVVRGDSAAYFCASSPLISSGSRGYNEQFFGPGTRLTVL.